Below, one T cell receptor beta chain is given with its context. Its antigen is unknown. The input lacks base qualities; no much larger clone sits a single base away. V is cut by 5 bases and J by 1 base, and the space between the germline ends is 24 bases. CDR1 LNHDA and CDR2 SQIVND were looked up in the germline V gene (reference sequence). The cysteine opens and the phenylalanine closes a CDR3 of 19 amino acids. This entry keeps only the CDR3 DNA: 57 bases, framed from base 1. This record comes from a study of shared clonotypes between healthy human individuals (dated by TCRdb to between 2020 and 2021). About the full investigation: A couple of women and a few men aged 18 to 49 years were included in the cohort. For each donor, three plates each were used for CD4 naive and CD4 memory, two plates were used for CD8 naive, and one plate was used for CD8 memory. Libraries were prepared and TCR repertoires were sequenced by different laboratories using diverse techniques, in order to increase sequencing depth and limit assay-specific biases. Between about 0.9 and 8.9 billion PBMCs per donor were obtained by leukapheresis. To estimate repertoire size and how much clonotypes are shared between individuals, the study performed deep sequencing of blood TCR repertoires from about five healthy adults. The paper's findings and limits, for the study overall: About 5% of naive CD4, 3% to 3.5% of naive CD8, roughly 2.4% of memory CD4, and 0.4% of memory CD8 clonotypes were shared across a few donors. Pairwise subsampling indicated that sequencing depth was expected to affect the degree of clonotype sharing among donors. Larger estimated clonotype richness was generally found for naive subsets than for memory subsets. Compared with non-shared clonotypes, the clonotypes found in all four sorted-subset donors had higher generation probabilities. Incomplete sequencing was indicated by rarefaction of sorted-subset datasets, despite the large sequencing depth. The small number of donors limited the genetic and exposure-history diversity represented. Only blood was sampled, and tissue TCR repertoires likely differ from those in blood.

Using the deep immunoSEQ assay, TCR CDR3 regions were amplified from genomic DNA by multiplex PCR. Extracted genomic DNA from each cell subset was distributed evenly across all wells of several immunoSEQ 96-well plates, and each plate was treated as a replicate. For sorted subsets, 200 to 250 ng of genomic DNA, equivalent to around 30,000 T cell genomes, went into each replicate PCR. Purified libraries were measured with a Qubit 3.0 fluorometer, size-checked on a Bioanalyzer 2100, and measured again with the KAPA Library Quantification kit. Every immunoSEQ 96-well plate was sequenced on a dedicated single-read 150-cycle Illumina NextSeq 550 flow cell. The authors' analysis ran thus. The immunoSEQ output contained only junctional sequences without quality scores, so filtering could not match that applied to full-length reads. Sequences were annotated with PyIR, a Python wrapper for IgBLAST v1.9, using IMGT germline references to assign V/J genes and CDR3. Reads were removed for weak V/J assignments (E-value above 1e-6), missing CDR3, stop codons, out-of-frame junctions, or ambiguous translated residues. V3J clonotypes were defined as sequences sharing an identical inferred V gene, J gene, and CDR3 amino acid sequence. Percentage overlap between repertoires was computed as shared unique clonotypes divided by the size of the smaller repertoire. Repertoire richness was assessed with RTK rarefaction, the Chao1 estimator, and Recon v2.1 estimates of unobserved clonotypes. Generation probabilities were computed with OLGA for all TCRbeta clonotypes obtained by the gDNA method from a few donors. What TCRdb holds here is the immuneACCESS table cut down to in-frame rearrangements. Part of the clones is not present; checked against another copy, under half of the missing clones reflect an unresolved V gene, and the others are unexplained. V and J calls and clone size are those listed in that table; D and trimming were worked out from the DNA. Present in this sample are approximately 2,200,000 clones, more than 85% of which were seen just once. 1.5% to 2% of the sample comes from the top ten.

CD8 naive samples were CD45RO-negative cells positively selected for CCR7, giving a CD45RA+CCR7+ population that excluded TemRA cells. The donors were healthy, HIV-negative adults with no recently reported acute infections or vaccinations. Every donor was a Caucasian adult residing in Nashville, Tennessee, USA. Blood was collected by leukapheresis, and PBMCs were isolated by Ficoll-Histopaque density gradient centrifugation and then cryopreserved in liquid nitrogen vapor phase. Analytical flow cytometry was used to check the purity and quantity of every magnetically sorted T cell population. Each sorted fraction had its genomic DNA isolated and then quantified by UV absorbance on a Nanodrop 2000c.

The material sequenced was naive CD8+ T cells from PBMCs. Reading the label with the study, this specimen's cell subset or site is: CD45RA+CCR7+. Recombination joined TRBV19 with TRBJ1-3; the D gene is perhaps TRBD1, on 5 matching bases. This TCR came from a man aged 18 to 30 in good health. Some clones in this sample may be carry-over from other donors' samples. The DNA sequence follows: TGTGCCAGTAGTTCCTTGACGAACCCGGGACGCGCTTCTGGAAACACCATATATTTT. The resulting protein is CASSSLTNPGRASGNTIYF.